Here is one TCR beta chain with its context. The junction differs from germline at one of its ends, possibly a read error. Sorting from PBMCs produced CD4+ and CD8+ T cells. These data originate in a study of CD8+ T cells in alopecia areata. Per germline, CDR1 SQVTM and CDR2 ANQGSEA. The CDR3 covers 10 residues. RNA was isolated and reverse transcribed to cDNA, the sequencing template. This table comes from immunoSEQ multiplex PCR, and its TCRdb copy is limited to in-frame clones, with some not included. The table records 170,000 or so clones, around 60% of them present only once. The sequences come from CD4+ T cells sorted from blood, collected at week 0. The receptor was derived from a human donor with alopecia areata. The chain employs TRBV29-1 and TRBJ2-5, with a tentative D call TRBD1 (5 bases). DNA of the CDR3: TGCAGCGTTGAAGAAGGGGTACTGGACTTC. Translated: CSVEEGVLDF.